These 25 T cell receptor beta chains share one sample of origin, sequenced in a study of CD8+ T cells in alopecia areata. Markers including CD4, CD8alpha, NKG2D and NKG2ACE guided sorting of pooled cutaneous lymph node cells. RNA extraction was followed by reverse transcription into cDNA, which acted as the sequencing template. Sequencing used immunoSEQ multiplex PCR; TCRdb keeps in-frame clones, though not all of them. The sample contains about 270,000 clones, none of them singletons. The material sequenced was CD4+ T cells sorted from a lymph node. These receptors were taken from a C3H/HeJ mouse with alopecia areata. MHC haplotype: H2-k.

This clone was picked up a small number of times. This may be a read error, as it is one base from a much larger clone. The genes are named according to mouse. The DNA ends 4 residues before the CDR3 does, and the rest of the CDR3 is filled in from the germline J gene. Other DNA sequences in the sample encode the same CDR3. This rearrangement joins TRBV19 to TRBJ2-7; 7 bases map to TRBD1. The CDR3 has 12 residues. In germline, CDR1 is FNHDT, CDR2 SITEND (reference sequence). The trim removed 5 bases at V and 3 bases at J, leaving 2 bases unmatched. The part of the CDR3 DNA that was read is TGTGCCAGCAGACGGGACAGCTAT. Its protein product is CASRRDSY. The whole CDR3 reads CASRRDSYEQYF.

This clone was seen a few times. Gene names follow the mouse nomenclature. The sequence runs out 4 residues before the end of the CDR3; the remainder is reconstructed from the germline J gene. This rearrangement joins TRBV19 to TRBJ2-5, with 13 positions matching TRBD2. This CDR3 is 14 amino acids long. Germline V gene sequence: CDR1 FNHDT, CDR2 SITEND (reference sequence). CDR3 region: CASSRTGGADTQYF. The covered CDR3 bases are TGTGCCAGCAGTCGGACTGGGGGGGCGGAC.

As regards this clone: Genes and germline come from the mouse. The read ends 3 residues shy of where the CDR3 ends; the end is completed using the germline J gene. The sample contains more than one DNA sequence encoding this CDR3. The gene calls are TRBV13-2 and TRBJ1-6, with D perhaps matching TRBD1 (6 bases). TRBJ1-6 is an ORF; its function is uncertain. V lost 0 bases and J 2 bases, leaving 6 bases between the germline ends. Per the germline V gene, CDR1 is NNHNN and CDR2 is SYGAGS (reference sequence). The CDR3 contains 15 residues. CDR3 DNA, as far as it was read: TGTGCCAGCGGTGATGCAGGGGCCTATAATTCGCCC. Protein sequence: CASGDAGAYNSP. The full CDR3 protein is CASGDAGAYNSPLYF.

This clone showed up just a few times. Gene names follow the mouse nomenclature. The read ends 4 residues shy of where the CDR3 ends; the end is completed using the germline J gene. Other nucleotide sequences from this sample produce the same CDR3. The chain carries TRBV13-3 and TRBJ1-1, with a possible D match to TRBD1 (6 bases). The CDR3 consists of 14 residues. Per the germline V gene, CDR1 is NNHDY and CDR2 is SYVADS. V was pared by 2 bases and J by 0 bases, with 8 bases between. CDR3 bases read: TGTGCCAGCAGTGAGGGGACATCAAACACA. Protein sequence: CASSEGTSNT. The complete CDR3 reads CASSEGTSNTEVFF.

Concerning this clone itself: Here the gene names and germline are mouse. The CDR3 goes on 3 residues after the read ends, and that part is filled in from the germline J gene. The chain employs TRBV17 and TRBJ1-6; 9 nucleotides align to TRBD1. TRBJ1-6 belongs to the ORF category, with a function that is uncertain. This CDR3 is 14 amino acids long. Per germline, CDR1 MNHDT and CDR2 YYDKIL. This CDR3 is CGTGGLSYNSPLYF. The sequenced CDR3 bases are TGTGGAACAGGGGGCCTTTCCTATAATTCGCCC.

As regards this clone: Here the gene names and germline are mouse. The CDR3 end lies 4 residues beyond the end of the read and is filled in from the germline J gene. The chain employs TRBV13-1 and TRBJ2-5; 7 bases fit TRBD1. This CDR3 spans 15 amino acids. The germline V gene has CDR1 NSHNY and CDR2 SYGAGN. Trimming at V came to 3 bases and at J to 0 bases, leaving 4 bases not matched to a gene. CDR3 in amino acids: CASSADRANQDTQYF. Partial CDR3 DNA: TGTGCCAGCAGTGCCGACAGGGCTAACCAAGAC.

On this clone: Gene names denote mouse genes. The read ends 4 residues shy of where the CDR3 ends; the end is completed using the germline J gene. The chain couples TRBV31 to TRBJ2-3; 8 bases match TRBD2. Trimming cost V 1 base and J 3 bases; bases outside gene matches: 6. Germline loops: CDR1 GKSSPN, CDR2 SITVG. The length of the CDR3 is 15 residues. CDR3 DNA, as far as it was read: TGTGCCTGGAGTCCTCCGGGGGGGGCGGCAGAA. This gives the protein CAWSPPGGAAE. The full CDR3 is CAWSPPGGAAETLYF.

Concerning this clone itself: Any gene name here is a mouse gene name. The read is 4 residues too short to cover the CDR3 end, so that end is filled in from the germline J gene. The genes are TRBV13-3 and TRBJ2-2, with 10 bases matching TRBD1. Germline CDR1 NNHDY, CDR2 SYVADS. This CDR3 is 14 amino acids long. Losses at the gene ends were 5 bases for V and 3 bases for J; bases not matched to a gene: 1. The CDR3: CASRTGGYTGQLYF. The part of the CDR3 DNA that was read is TGTGCCAGCAGGACAGGGGGCTACACCGGG. Complete variable domain (other parts from reference TRBV13-3 and TRBJ2-2): EAAVTQSPRSKVAVTGGKVTLSCHQTNNHDYMYWYRQDTGHGLRLIHYSYVADSTEKGDIPDGYKASRPSQENFSLILELASLSQTAVYFCASRTGGYTGQLYFGEGSKLTVL.

Comment on this clone: Gene names and germline refer to mouse. The read falls 3 residues short of the CDR3 end, and the missing part is taken from the germline J gene. The chain links TRBV13-2 to TRBJ1-6; unclear D gene. TRBJ1-6 qualifies as an ORF whose function is uncertain. The CDR3 extends over 15 amino acids. V was trimmed by 1 base and J by 0 bases, leaving 5 bases between them. CDR1 and CDR2 (germline): NNHNN, SYGAGS (reference sequence). CDR3 bases read: TGTGCCAGCGGTGATCCAGGTTCCTATAATTCGCCC. Amino acid sequence: CASGDPGSYNSP. The complete CDR3 reads CASGDPGSYNSPLYF.

This clone has at least ten counts. Germline and genes here are mouse. Read coverage stops 4 residues before the CDR3 terminus; the germline J gene supplies the remainder. The same CDR3 can be traced to other DNA sequences in this sample. This chain uses TRBV17 with TRBJ2-5; D possibly corresponds to TRBD1 (6 bases). V lost 5 bases, J lost 0 bases, and 9 bases lay in between. In germline, CDR1 is MNHDT, CDR2 YYDKIL. The CDR3 totals 14 residues. The CDR3 bases that were read are TGTGCTAGCAGTCGGACAGTTAACCAAGAC. Residues: CASSRTVNQD. The whole CDR3 protein reads CASSRTVNQDTQYF.

This clone was recorded a few times. The genes and germline here are from mouse. The read comes to an end 4 residues before the CDR3 does, leaving the germline J gene to fill in the end. The genes are TRBV19 and TRBJ1-2; D is unresolved. CDR1 and CDR2 (germline): FNHDT, SITEND (reference sequence). This CDR3 comprises 15 residues. Trimming removed 2 bases at V and 0 bases at J, with 11 bases between. The part of the CDR3 DNA that was read is TGTGCCAGCAGTATGAGCTGGGAAGCAAACTCC. It is translated as CASSMSWEANS. The whole CDR3 protein reads CASSMSWEANSDYTF.

This clone has just a few counts. Gene names and germline match the mouse. The read gets to within 4 residues of the CDR3 end, and the germline J gene fills in the rest. The chain has TRBV5 and TRBJ2-3; 11 nucleotides align to TRBD2. The J segment lost 2 bases and the V segment lost 4 bases, leaving 5 bases of the junction unmatched. Germline assignment: CDR1 LGHNA and CDR2 YNLKQL (reference sequence). The CDR3 is 16 amino acids. CDR3 loop: CASSLPTGGAAETLYF. The CDR3 bases that were read are TGTGCCAGCAGCCTACCCACTGGGGGGGCTGCAGAA.

As regards this clone: Gene names refer to mouse genes. The read terminates 4 residues ahead of where the CDR3 ends, so the germline J gene completes it. The V gene is TRBV13-3, the J gene TRBJ2-5; no definite D call. V lost 6 bases and J 0 bases, leaving 8 bases between the germline ends. This CDR3 is built from 13 residues. Per the germline V gene, CDR1 is NNHDY and CDR2 is SYVADS. The CDR3 spells CASKTYNQDTQYF. Incomplete CDR3 DNA: TGTGCCAGCAAGACATATAACCAAGAC.

This clone was detected only a few times. Gene names follow the mouse nomenclature. The read halts 4 residues ahead of the CDR3 end, with the missing end drawn from the germline J gene. This chain links TRBV19 with TRBJ2-4, with TRBD1 as a possible D gene (6 bases). The CDR3 has 15 amino acids. Germline V gives CDR1 FNHDT, CDR2 SITEND (reference sequence). V lost 2 bases, J lost 0 bases, and 10 bases lay in between. The part of the CDR3 DNA that was read is TGTGCCAGCAGTATCGGGACAACTAGTCAAAAC. This translates into CASSIGTTSQN. The entire CDR3 is CASSIGTTSQNTLYF.

This clone was seen more than once but under ten times. Mouse names are used for the genes. The read is 4 residues too short to cover the CDR3 end, so that end is filled in from the germline J gene. This rearrangement joins TRBV1 to TRBJ2-5; 10 bases map to TRBD2. The CDR3 extends over 15 amino acids. The V gene's germline CDR1 is NSQYPW and CDR2 LRSPGD (reference sequence). The chain's CDR3 is CTCSGAGGAKDTQYF. Incomplete CDR3 DNA: TGCACCTGCAGTGGGGCTGGGGGGGCAAAAGAC.

This clone was counted between two and nine times. Gene and germline names: mouse. Distinct nucleotide sequences in the sample also encode this CDR3. CDR3 amino acids: CASSQAGTGQLYF. CDR3 DNA (partial): TGTGCCAGCAGCCAAGCAGGCACCGGG. This chain joins TRBV5 and TRBJ2-2; D ambiguous. Sequencing ends 4 residues short of the CDR3 end; the germline J gene provides the rest. The V gene's germline CDR1 is LGHNA and CDR2 YNLKQL (reference sequence). V shed 1 base and J shed 4 bases, with 4 bases lying between them. This CDR3 has 13 amino acids.

Concerning this clone: Genes and germline are mouse. The read is 4 residues too short to cover the CDR3 end, so that end is filled in from the germline J gene. The chain combines TRBV13-2 with TRBJ2-7; D not resolved. Germline CDR1 NNHNN, CDR2 SYGAGS (reference sequence). The V and J ends lost 2 bases and 0 bases respectively, with 6 bases between them. This CDR3 spans 13 amino acids. The CDR3 DNA, read in part, is TGTGCCAGCGGTGAGTGGGTCTCCTAT. This translates into CASGEWVSY. The CDR3 as a whole reads CASGEWVSYEQYF.

Notes on this clone: The gene symbols are mouse symbols. The read terminates 3 residues ahead of where the CDR3 ends, so the germline J gene completes it. Other DNA sequences within the sample encode an identical CDR3. V usage is TRBV13-2 and J usage is TRBJ1-6; D call uncertain. TRBJ1-6 counts as an open reading frame of uncertain function. Germline V gene lookup returns CDR1 NNHNN and CDR2 SYGAGS (reference sequence). V was pared by 3 bases and J by 7 bases, with 8 bases between. The CDR3 is 13 amino acids. Here the CDR3 reads CASGARYNSPLYF. The sequenced CDR3 bases are TGTGCCAGCGGTGCCAGGTACAATTCGCCC.

A word on this clone: The gene names given are mouse names. The sequence runs out 4 residues before the end of the CDR3; the remainder is reconstructed from the germline J gene. The V gene is TRBV13-3, the J gene TRBJ2-1, with TRBD2 matching 8 bases. Trimming removed 2 bases from V and 1 base from J; junction bases left unmatched: 5. The CDR3 has 16 residues. Germline V gives CDR1 NNHDY, CDR2 SYVADS. The CDR3 loop is CASSEKLGENYAEQFF. Incomplete CDR3 DNA: TGTGCCAGCAGTGAGAAACTGGGGGAGAACTATGCT.

This clone was counted ten times or more. The genes are named according to mouse. The read terminates 4 residues before the CDR3 end, so the remaining end is supplied by the germline J gene. The sample holds other DNA sequences that translate to the same CDR3. The chain combines TRBV14 with TRBJ2-5; 8 bases line up with TRBD1. Per the germline V gene, CDR1 is SGHDT and CDR2 is FRDEAV. CDR3 length: 13 residues. The sequenced part of the CDR3 DNA is TGTGCCAGCAGCCTCCGGGACAGGGAC. Translating gives CASSLRDRD. The entire CDR3 protein is CASSLRDRDTQYF.

Worth noting for this clone: Gene names and germline match the mouse. The read falls 4 residues short of the CDR3 end, and the missing part is taken from the germline J gene. The rearrangement links TRBV1 to TRBJ2-4; D gene uncertain. The CDR3 is 14 amino acids. V shed 2 bases and J shed 0 bases, with 6 bases lying between them. The V gene's germline CDR1 is NSQYPW and CDR2 LRSPGD (reference sequence). The CDR3 DNA, read in part, is TGCACCTGCAGTGCACCACAAAGTCAAAAC. Its protein is CTCSAPQSQN. The CDR3 in full is CTCSAPQSQNTLYF.

There are a few counts of this clone. Mouse germline and gene names are used. The CDR3 end falls 4 residues outside the read, so it is completed with the germline J gene. The V and J genes are TRBV31 and TRBJ2-7, with 8 bases aligning to TRBD1. Germline-derived CDR1 and CDR2 are GKSSPN and SITVG. This CDR3 has 13 amino acids. The CDR3 region is CAWSLGQDYEQYF. Partial CDR3 DNA: TGTGCCTGGAGTCTGGGACAGGATTAT.

On this clone: Genes here carry mouse names. The read halts 3 residues ahead of the CDR3 end, with the missing end drawn from the germline J gene. Other DNA variants within this sample encode the same CDR3. The V gene is TRBV13-1, the J gene TRBJ1-6, with 9 bases lining up with TRBD1. TRBJ1-6 is annotated as an ORF whose role is uncertain. The CDR3 is 15 residues long. The J segment lost 6 bases and the V segment lost 2 bases, leaving 3 bases of the junction unmatched. Germline V gene data show CDR1 as NSHNY and CDR2 as SYGAGN. The sequenced CDR3 bases are TGTGCCAGCAGTGAGAGGACAGGGGTTAATTCGCCC. It codes for CASSERTGVNSP. The complete CDR3 protein is CASSERTGVNSPLYF.

This clone was counted at least ten times. These gene names are mouse names. The sequence runs out 3 residues before the end of the CDR3; the remainder is reconstructed from the germline J gene. This same CDR3 is encoded by further DNA sequences in the sample. The genes are TRBV1 and TRBJ1-6; TRBD1 is a possible D gene (5 bases). TRBJ1-6 is an ORF, with its function uncertain. The CDR3 length is 16 residues. V was shortened by 0 bases and J by 0 bases, with 6 bases between the two germline ends. Germline V lookup: CDR1 NSQYPW, CDR2 LRSPGD (reference sequence). The chain's CDR3 is CTCSADGGSYNSPLYF. The covered CDR3 bases are TGCACCTGCAGTGCAGATGGGGGTTCCTATAATTCGCCC.

This clone came up many times. The gene names given are mouse names. The read finishes 4 residues shy of the CDR3 end, and the germline J gene is used to complete it. This sequence joins TRBV17 and TRBJ2-1; TRBD2 agrees at 11 bases. With V trimmed by 4 bases and J by 4 bases, 3 bases remained unmatched. The length of the CDR3 is 15 residues. Per germline, CDR1 MNHDT and CDR2 YYDKIL. Partial CDR3 DNA: TGTGCTAGCAGTACACTGGGGGGGCGTTATGCT. Residues: CASSTLGGRYA. The CDR3 as a whole reads CASSTLGGRYAEQFF.